The next 9 T cell receptor beta chains were all read from a single sample in a study of blood T cell repertoires in COVID-19. The table came from immunoSEQ multiplex PCR; TCRdb's copy has only in-frame clones and leaves some out. Of 41,000 or so clones detected, about 85% appear once; the ten largest clones hold 4.3%. Sequencing input: peripheral blood. These receptors were obtained from a man in his sixties with acute or convalescent COVID-19.

In DNA form, the CDR3 reads TGTGCCAGCAGCTACAAGTTATATAGGGACAGGGGAAGAGGGGGGAGGAATGAGCAGTTCTTC. Its protein product is CASSYKLYRDRGRGGRNEQFF. The chain combines TRBV21-1 with TRBJ2-1; the table's D call, TRBD1, was not checked against the DNA. TRBV21-1 is classified as a pseudogene. This CDR3 comprises 21 residues.

The chain couples TRBV3-1 (or the pseudogene TRBV3-2) to TRBJ1-1; possibly TRBD1 for D (5 bases). CDR1 and CDR2 (germline): LGHDT, YNNKEL (reference sequence). Trimming cost V 0 bases and J 4 bases, with 15 bases left between them. The CDR3 is made up of 16 amino acids. CDR3 residues: CASSQESVGQGTEAFF. The CDR3 DNA reads TGTGCCAGCAGCCAAGAATCCGTTGGGCAGGGCACTGAAGCTTTCTTT.

The CDR3 DNA sequence: TGTGCCAGCAGCGTAGGGCGACTAGCGGGTGAGCAGTTCTTC. Encoded protein: CASSVGRLAGEQFF. The gene calls are TRBV9 and TRBJ2-1; TRBD2 agrees at 10 bases. Germline trimming cut 0 bases from V and 9 bases from J; bases unmatched to any gene: 3. Germline CDR1 and CDR2: SGDLS and YYNGEE. This CDR3 comprises 14 residues.

J is TRBJ1-3 and V is TRBV2; no reliable D call. The CDR3 runs 16 residues. Per germline, CDR1 SNHLY and CDR2 FYNNEI. Trimming took off 0 bases at V and 2 bases at J, with 11 bases between the two ends. The CDR3 region is CASSEAMRAAGNTIYF. DNA of the CDR3: TGTGCCAGCAGTGAAGCGATGAGGGCGGCTGGAAACACCATATATTTT.

The V gene is TRBV18, the J gene TRBJ1-2, with 8 bases identical to TRBD1. CDR1 is KGHSH, CDR2 LQKENI, per germline. V shed 3 bases, J shed 7 bases, and the junction held 13 bases outside the gene matches. CDR3 length: 16 residues. In DNA, the CDR3 is TGTGCCAGCTCACCGCGGACAGGGTTAGGAATCGGTGGCTACACCTTC. Amino acid sequence: CASSPRTGLGIGGYTF.

As regards this clone: At the DNA level, this CDR3 is encoded by other sequences in the same sample as well. This chain uses TRBV19 with TRBJ2-5; 8 bases are a match to TRBD2. The CDR3 totals 14 residues. The junction had 2 bases not matched to a gene; V was cut back by 3 bases and J by 2 bases. From germline, CDR1 is LNHDA and CDR2 SQIVND (reference sequence). The CDR3 loop reads CASSIAGGQETQYF. The CDR3 bases are TGTGCCAGTAGTATCGCGGGGGGTCAAGAGACCCAGTACTTC.

V gene TRBV4-1 combines with J gene TRBJ2-3, with TRBD1 matching 9 bases. This CDR3 contains 18 residues. The germline CDR1 and CDR2 sequences are MGHRA and YSYEKL. Germline trimming cut 0 bases from V and 2 bases from J; bases unmatched to any gene: 9. The CDR3 sequence is CASSQDGGTGSTTDTQYF. As DNA, the CDR3 is TGCGCCAGCAGCCAAGATGGCGGGACAGGGTCTACCACAGATACGCAGTATTTT.

The gene calls are TRBV12-5 and TRBJ1-6, with D possibly being TRBD1 (6 bases). The CDR3 consists of 15 residues. Germline V CDR1 and CDR2: LGHNT, FRNRAP. V gave up 6 bases and J gave up 4 bases, with 13 bases separating them. The CDR3 sequence: CASGPGQTYNSPLHF. CDR3 in DNA: TGTGCTAGTGGCCCAGGACAGACATATAATTCACCCCTCCACTTT.

V is TRBV4-3 and J is TRBJ1-2, with 9 bases identical to TRBD1. From germline, CDR1 is LGHNA and CDR2 YSLEER. The CDR3 sequence is 15 residues long. V shed 0 bases and J 5 bases; nucleotides not matched to a gene: 4. The DNA for the CDR3 is TGCGCCAGCAGCCAAGATCGGGGACAGGGATATGGCTACACCTTC. It encodes CASSQDRGQGYGYTF.